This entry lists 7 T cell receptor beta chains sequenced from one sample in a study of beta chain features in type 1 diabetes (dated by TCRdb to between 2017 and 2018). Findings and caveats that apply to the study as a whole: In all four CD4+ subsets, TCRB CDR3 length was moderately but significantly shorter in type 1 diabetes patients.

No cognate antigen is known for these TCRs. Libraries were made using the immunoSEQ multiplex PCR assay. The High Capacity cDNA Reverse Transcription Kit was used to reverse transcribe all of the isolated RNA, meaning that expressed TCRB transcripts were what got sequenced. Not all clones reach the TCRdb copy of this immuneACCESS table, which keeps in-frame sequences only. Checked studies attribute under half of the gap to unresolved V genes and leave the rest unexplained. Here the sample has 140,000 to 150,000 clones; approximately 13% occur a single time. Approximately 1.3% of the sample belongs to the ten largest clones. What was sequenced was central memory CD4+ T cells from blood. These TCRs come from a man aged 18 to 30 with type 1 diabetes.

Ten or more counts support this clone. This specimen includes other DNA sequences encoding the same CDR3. CDR3 nucleotides: TGCAGCGTTGGATCCTACAATGAGCAGTTCTTC. Translation gives CSVGSYNEQFF. The chain has TRBV29-1 and TRBJ2-1; no definite D call. V was trimmed by 4 bases and J by 1 base, leaving 2 bases between them. In germline, CDR1 is SQVTM, CDR2 ANQGSEA. This CDR3 spans 11 amino acids.

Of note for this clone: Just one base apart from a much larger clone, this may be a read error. The CDR3 DNA reads TGTGCCAGCAGCGTGACAGGTCTTCAAGAGACCCAGTACTTC. The encoded protein is CASSVTGLQETQYF. The chain is built from TRBV7-9 and TRBJ2-5; a possible D gene is TRBD1 (6 bases). Looked up from germline, CDR1 is SEHNR and CDR2 is FQNEAQ (reference sequence). This CDR3 region has 14 residues. Trimming left V 5 bases short and J 2 bases short, with 12 bases between.

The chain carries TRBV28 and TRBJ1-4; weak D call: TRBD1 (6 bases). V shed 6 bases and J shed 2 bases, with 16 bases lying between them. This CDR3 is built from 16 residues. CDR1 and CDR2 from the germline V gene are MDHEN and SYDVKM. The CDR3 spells CASSLSSGATNEKLFF. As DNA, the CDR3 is TGTGCCAGCAGCCTTTCCTCGGGGGCGACTAATGAAAAACTGTTTTTT.

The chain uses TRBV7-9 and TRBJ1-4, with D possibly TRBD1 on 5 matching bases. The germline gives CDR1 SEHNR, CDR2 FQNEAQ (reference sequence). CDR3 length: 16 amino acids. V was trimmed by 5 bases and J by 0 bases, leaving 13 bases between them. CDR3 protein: CASSHDRISTNEKLFF. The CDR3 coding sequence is TGTGCCAGCAGCCACGACAGAATCTCAACTAATGAAAAACTGTTTTTT. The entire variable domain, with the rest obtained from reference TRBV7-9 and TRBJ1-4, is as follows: DTGVSQNPRHKITKRGQNVTFRCDPISEHNRLYWYRQTLGQGPEFLTYFQNEAQLEKSRLLSDRFSAERPKGSFSTLEIQRTEQGDSAMYLCASSHDRISTNEKLFFGSGTQLSVL.

CDR3 sequence reads: CASSDRAFLEQYF. CDR3 nucleotide sequence: TGTGCCAGCAGTGACAGGGCCTTTTTGGAGCAGTACTTC. The J gene is TRBJ2-7, the V gene TRBV6-1; TRBD1 is a possible D gene (5 bases). Per germline, CDR1 MNHNS and CDR2 SASEGT. Trimming took off 3 bases at V and 7 bases at J, with 13 bases between the two ends. The CDR3 loop spans 13 amino acids.

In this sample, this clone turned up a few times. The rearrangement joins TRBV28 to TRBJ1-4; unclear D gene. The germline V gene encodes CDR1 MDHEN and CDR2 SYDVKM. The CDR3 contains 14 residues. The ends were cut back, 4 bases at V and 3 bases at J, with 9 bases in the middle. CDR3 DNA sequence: TGTGCCAGCAGTTCTCCACAGTCTAATGAAAAACTGTTTTTT. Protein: CASSSPQSNEKLFF.

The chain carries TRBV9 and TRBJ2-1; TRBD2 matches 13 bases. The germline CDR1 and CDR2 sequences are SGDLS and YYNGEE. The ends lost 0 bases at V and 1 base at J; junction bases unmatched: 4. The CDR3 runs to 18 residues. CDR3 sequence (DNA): TGTGCCAGCAGCGTAGGGACTAGCGGGGGATCGTCCTACAATGAGCAGTTCTTC. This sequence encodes CASSVGTSGGSSYNEQFF.